This T cell receptor beta chain was recovered during a study of T cells in Graves' hyperthyroidism and ophthalmopathy. This clonotype came up a few times. Its specificity is not known. Germline lookup yields CDR1 SEHNR and CDR2 FQNEAQ (reference sequence). The CDR3 contains 19 residues. After removal of 1 base from V and 4 bases from J, the junction contained 16 bases not matched to a gene. Study-level results: The blood repertoire included most of the expanded thyroid clonotypes above 0.001.

The TCR beta CDR3 regions underwent amplification using RNA transcripts as the source. A set of HTBI primers served as the primers for a first-round RT-PCR of the TCR CDR3. TCRdb redid the calling of the multiplex PCR reads with MiXCR, one entry per CDR3 protein. In the table there are 690,000 or so distinct CDR3 sequences, 18% of which are singletons. Sequences were obtained from blood. This chain connects TRBV7-9 to TRBJ1-2; 9 bases are shared with TRBD1. This TCR was sampled from a woman aged 50 to 60 with Graves' hyperthyroidism that later progressed to Graves' ophthalmopathy. DNA for the CDR3: TGTGCCAGCAGCTTAGAACTATTTACCGGGACAGGGTTTCGCTATGGCTACACCTTC. Amino acid sequence: CASSLELFTGTGFRYGYTF.